This T cell receptor (beta chain) was obtained from a study of shared clonotypes between healthy human individuals. About the study: For every donor, three CD4 naive, three CD4 memory, two CD8 naive and one CD8 memory plates were used. Findings of the study overall: Sequencing depth was predicted to influence how clonotypes are shared among donors. Shared clonotypes across all four donors exceeded non-shared ones in generation probability.

Sequencing was performed with immunoSEQ multiplex PCR; in TCRdb, only in-frame clones are kept and a portion is missing. The data contain more than 2,000,000 clones, over 85% of them singletons. Healthy adults negative for HIV, lacking recent acute infections or vaccinations, served as donors. This clone appeared once. Its antigen remains unknown. CDR3 size: 16 residues. V was pared by 7 bases and J by 4 bases, with 22 bases between. Germline CDR1 is MDHEN and CDR2 is SYDVKM. This clonotype was obtained from a man younger than 35 in good health. The chain combines TRBV28 with TRBJ1-2, with a possible D match to TRBD1 (5 bases). The sequencing sample was made of naive CD4+ T cells sorted from blood. Subset noted: CD45RA+ positively selected. The CDR3 nucleotides read TGTGCCAGCATCGACCCCACCGTGGCAGGGATCTATGGCTACACCTTC. This gives the protein CASIDPTVAGIYGYTF.